The clone carrying this T cell receptor (beta chain) was seen at least ten times. This CDR3 region has 15 residues. Trimming removed 1 base from V and 3 bases from J, with 16 bases in between. Germline loops: CDR1 DFQATT, CDR2 SNEGSKA (reference sequence). These data belong to a study of early T cells in non-severe SARS-CoV-2 infection. TCRdb independently ran MiXCR on the 5' RACE reads; one entry per CDR3 protein. The sample contains roughly 23,000 distinct CDR3 sequences, roughly 3.5% of which appear only once. This TCR came from an adult who was a healthcare worker with PCR-confirmed SARS-CoV-2 infection or an uninfected control (not recorded which). The gene calls are TRBV20-1 and TRBJ2-7, with D tentatively TRBD1 (7 bases). The specimen was whole blood. The CDR3 DNA follows: TGCAGTGCTAGAGCGCCAGGGGGGACGTTCTACGAGCAGTACTTC. This encodes CSARAPGGTFYEQYF.